The entry below gives a single TCR beta chain sequence along with its context. Its cognate antigen is unknown. The source of the sample is a study of cytomegalovirus exposure and HLA in healthy donors. At the level of the study: Per a later analysis, the roughly 680 first-cohort and more than 100 validation repertoires shared one platform. Study conclusions and caveats: Reported results showed that the classifier diagnosed cytomegalovirus status with high specificity and sensitivity.

In germline, CDR1 is MNHEY, CDR2 SVGAGI. The trim removed 6 bases at V and 1 base at J, leaving 1 base unmatched. The CDR3 sequence is 14 residues long. Separate from the approximately 700-subject first cohort was the approximately 110-subject validation cohort, to which the donors belonged. Repertoires were generated with immunoSEQ multiplex PCR, while TCRdb's copy carries only in-frame clones and drops some. The table has roughly 120,000 clones, less than 90% seen once. V usage is TRBV6-5 and J usage is TRBJ2-3; 10 nucleotides align to TRBD1. Sequencing was done on a sample of PBMCs. This TCR derives from a man aged 18 to 30 in good health and CMV-seropositive. This CDR3 is CASRGTGGTDTQYF. In DNA, the CDR3 is TGTGCCAGCAGAGGGACAGGGGGCACAGATACGCAGTATTTT.